This TCR beta chain is drawn from a study of blood T cell repertoires in COVID-19. This clone showed up just a few times. The assay was immunoSEQ multiplex PCR, and TCRdb's table has in-frame clones only and misses some. Of under 400,000 clones listed, 80% to 90% are singletons. In germline, CDR1 is MNHEY, CDR2 SMNVEV (reference sequence). V trimming: 5 bases; J trimming: 3 bases; junction bases outside the gene matches: 7. The CDR3 runs to 15 residues. This TCR came from a woman aged 40 to 49 with acute COVID-19. Sequenced: PBMCs or T cells enriched from blood (not recorded which). The V call is TRBV27, the J call TRBJ1-1; the match to TRBD1 covers 9 bases. CDR3: CASSPLTGGYTEAFF. The CDR3 bases are TGTGCCAGCAGTCCCCTGACAGGGGGGTACACTGAAGCTTTCTTT.